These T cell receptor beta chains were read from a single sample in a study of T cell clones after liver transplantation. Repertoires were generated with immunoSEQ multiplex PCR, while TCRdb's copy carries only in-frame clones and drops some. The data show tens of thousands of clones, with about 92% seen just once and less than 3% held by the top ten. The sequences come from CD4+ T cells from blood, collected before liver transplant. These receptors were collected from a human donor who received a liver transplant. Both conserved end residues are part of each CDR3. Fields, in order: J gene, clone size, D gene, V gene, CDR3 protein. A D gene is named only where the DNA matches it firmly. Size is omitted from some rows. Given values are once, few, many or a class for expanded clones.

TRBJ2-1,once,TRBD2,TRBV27,CASSLFTRLAGGNNEQFF
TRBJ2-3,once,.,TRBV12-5,CASGLRDSKADTQYF
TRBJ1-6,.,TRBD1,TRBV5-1,CASRAGTGTDSPLHF
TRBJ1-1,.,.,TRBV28,CASSLLGVTEAFF
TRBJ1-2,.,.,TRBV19,CASSILGSRIYGYTF
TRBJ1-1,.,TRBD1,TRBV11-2,CASSPPSGTGATAFF
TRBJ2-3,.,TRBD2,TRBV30,CAWSAGLAGTDTQYF
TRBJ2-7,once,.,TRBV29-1,CSAYTRVSYEQYF
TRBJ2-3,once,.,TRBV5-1,CASVLTPGPDTQYF
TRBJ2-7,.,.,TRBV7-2,CASSPRPVSYEQYF
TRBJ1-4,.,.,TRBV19,CASRPARGNEKLFF
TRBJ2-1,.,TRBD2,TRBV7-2,CASSLGGTSARLEQFF
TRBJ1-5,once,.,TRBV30,CAWSHSFEISEPQHF
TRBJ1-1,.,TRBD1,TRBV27,CATSDREGNTEAFF
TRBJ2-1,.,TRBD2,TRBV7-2,CASSFRPGTSAMNEQFF
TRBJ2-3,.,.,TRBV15,CATSRGSSGTDTQYF
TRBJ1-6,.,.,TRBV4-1,CASSQPSGGNSPLHF
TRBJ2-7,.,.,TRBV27,CASSSPGGRMYEQYF
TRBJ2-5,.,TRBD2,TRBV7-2,CASSTGLATETQYF
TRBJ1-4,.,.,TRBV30,CAWSVLLPVGEKLFF